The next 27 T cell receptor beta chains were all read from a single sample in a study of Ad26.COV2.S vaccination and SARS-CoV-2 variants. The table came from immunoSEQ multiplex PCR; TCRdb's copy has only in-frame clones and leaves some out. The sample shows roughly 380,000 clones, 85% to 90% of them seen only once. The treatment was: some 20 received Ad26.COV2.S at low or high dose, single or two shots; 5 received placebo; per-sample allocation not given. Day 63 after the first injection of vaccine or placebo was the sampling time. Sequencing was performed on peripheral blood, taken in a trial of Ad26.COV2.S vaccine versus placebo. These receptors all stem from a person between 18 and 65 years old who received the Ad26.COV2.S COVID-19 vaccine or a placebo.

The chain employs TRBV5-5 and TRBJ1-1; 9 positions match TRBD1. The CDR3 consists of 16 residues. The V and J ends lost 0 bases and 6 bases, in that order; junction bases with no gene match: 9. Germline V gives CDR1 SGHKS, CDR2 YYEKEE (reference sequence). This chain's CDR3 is CASSLGRDRVGPEAFF. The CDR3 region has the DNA TGTGCCAGCAGCTTGGGGAGGGACAGGGTTGGACCTGAAGCTTTCTTT. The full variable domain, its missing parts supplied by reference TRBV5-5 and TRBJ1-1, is DAGVTQSPTHLIKTRGQQVTLRCSPISGHKSVSWYQQVLGQGPQFIFQYYEKEERGRGNFPDRFSARQFPNYSSELNVNALLLGDSALYLCASSLGRDRVGPEAFFGQGTRLTVV.

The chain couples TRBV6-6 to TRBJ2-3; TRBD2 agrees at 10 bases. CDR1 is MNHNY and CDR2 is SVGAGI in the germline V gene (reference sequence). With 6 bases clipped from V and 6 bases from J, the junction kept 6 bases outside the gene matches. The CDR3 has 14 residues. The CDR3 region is CASRSAGGVDTQYF. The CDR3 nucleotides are TGTGCCAGCAGGTCAGCGGGGGGGGTGGATACGCAGTATTTT.

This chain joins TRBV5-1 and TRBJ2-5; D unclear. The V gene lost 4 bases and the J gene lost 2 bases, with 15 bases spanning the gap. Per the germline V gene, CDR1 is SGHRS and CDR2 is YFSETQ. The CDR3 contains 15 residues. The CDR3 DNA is TGCGCCAGCAGCCCGATAAGCCGTGTACAAGAGACCCAGTACTTC. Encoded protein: CASSPISRVQETQYF.

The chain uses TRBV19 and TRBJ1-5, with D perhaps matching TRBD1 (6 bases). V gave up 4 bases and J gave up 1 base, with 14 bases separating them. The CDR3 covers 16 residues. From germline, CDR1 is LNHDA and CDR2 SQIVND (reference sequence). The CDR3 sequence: CASSSGTRGSNQPQHF. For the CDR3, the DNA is TGTGCCAGTAGTAGCGGGACAAGGGGAAGCAATCAGCCCCAGCATTTT. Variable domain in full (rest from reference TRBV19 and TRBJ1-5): DGGITQSPKYLFRKEGQNVTLSCEQNLNHDAMYWYRQDPGQGLRLIYYSQIVNDFQKGDIAEGYSVSREKKESFPLTVTSAQKNPTAFYLCASSSGTRGSNQPQHFGDGTRLSIL.

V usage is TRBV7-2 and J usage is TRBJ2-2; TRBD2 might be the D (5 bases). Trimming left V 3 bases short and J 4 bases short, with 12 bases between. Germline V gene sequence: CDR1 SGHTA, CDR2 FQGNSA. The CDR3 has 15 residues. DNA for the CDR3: TGTGCCAGCAGCTTCGGGGATCGGGTCACCGGGGAGCTGTTTTTT. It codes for CASSFGDRVTGELFF.

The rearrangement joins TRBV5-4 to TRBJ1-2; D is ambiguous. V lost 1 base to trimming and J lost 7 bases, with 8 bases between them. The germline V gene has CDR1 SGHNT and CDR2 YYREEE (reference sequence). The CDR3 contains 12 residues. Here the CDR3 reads CASSLSTLGYTF. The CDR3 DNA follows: TGTGCCAGCAGCTTGAGTACTCTTGGCTACACCTTC.

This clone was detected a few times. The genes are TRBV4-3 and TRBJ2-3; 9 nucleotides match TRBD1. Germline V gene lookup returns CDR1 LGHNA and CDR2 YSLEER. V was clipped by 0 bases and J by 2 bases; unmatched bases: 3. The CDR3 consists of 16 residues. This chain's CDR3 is CASSQDRDRATDTQYF. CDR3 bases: TGCGCCAGCAGCCAAGATAGGGACAGGGCCACAGATACGCAGTATTTT.

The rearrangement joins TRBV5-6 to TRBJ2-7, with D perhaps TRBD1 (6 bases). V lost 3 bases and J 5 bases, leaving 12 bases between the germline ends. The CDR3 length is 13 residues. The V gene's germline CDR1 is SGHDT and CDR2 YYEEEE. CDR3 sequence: CASSSTGLHEQYF. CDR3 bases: TGTGCCAGCAGCTCTACAGGGCTCCACGAGCAGTACTTC.

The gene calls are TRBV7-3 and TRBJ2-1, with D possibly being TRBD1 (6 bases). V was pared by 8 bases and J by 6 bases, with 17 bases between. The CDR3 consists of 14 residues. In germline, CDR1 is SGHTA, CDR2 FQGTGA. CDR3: CASSRGGPGNEQFF. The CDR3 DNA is TGTGCCAGCTCCCGTGGGGGCCCCGGCAATGAGCAGTTCTTC.

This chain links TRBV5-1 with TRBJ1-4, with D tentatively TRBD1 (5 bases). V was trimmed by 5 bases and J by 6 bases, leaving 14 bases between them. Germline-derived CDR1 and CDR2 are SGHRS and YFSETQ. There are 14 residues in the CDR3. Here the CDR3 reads CASSPAGGDEKLFF. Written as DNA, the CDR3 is TGCGCCAGCAGTCCGGCCGGGGGAGATGAAAAACTGTTTTTT.

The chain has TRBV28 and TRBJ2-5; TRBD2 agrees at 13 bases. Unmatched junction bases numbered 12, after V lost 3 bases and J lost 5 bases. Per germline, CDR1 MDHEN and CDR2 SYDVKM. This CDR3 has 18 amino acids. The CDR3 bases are TGTGCCAGCAGTTTGAAGGGACTAGCGGGGAGGAGCGGGGAGACCCAGTACTTC. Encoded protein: CASSLKGLAGRSGETQYF.

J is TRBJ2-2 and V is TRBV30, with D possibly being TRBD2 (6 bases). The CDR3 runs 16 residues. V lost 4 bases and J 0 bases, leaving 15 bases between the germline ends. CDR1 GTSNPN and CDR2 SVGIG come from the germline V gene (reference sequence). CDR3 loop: CAWNGPGTPNTGELFF. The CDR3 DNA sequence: TGTGCCTGGAATGGACCCGGGACTCCGAACACCGGGGAGCTGTTTTTT.

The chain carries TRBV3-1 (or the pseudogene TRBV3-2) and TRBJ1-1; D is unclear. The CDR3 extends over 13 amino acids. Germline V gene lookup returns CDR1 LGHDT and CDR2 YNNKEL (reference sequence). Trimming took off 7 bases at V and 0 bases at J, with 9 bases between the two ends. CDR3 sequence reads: CASNPHLNTEAFF. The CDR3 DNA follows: TGTGCCAGCAATCCTCACCTGAACACTGAAGCTTTCTTT.

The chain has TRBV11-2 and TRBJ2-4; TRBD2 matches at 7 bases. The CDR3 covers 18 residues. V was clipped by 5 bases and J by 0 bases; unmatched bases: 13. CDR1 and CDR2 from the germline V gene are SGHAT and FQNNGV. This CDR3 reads CASSHRGTNIGAKNIQYF. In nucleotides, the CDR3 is TGTGCCAGCAGCCACCGGGGGACTAACATAGGAGCCAAAAACATTCAGTACTTC.

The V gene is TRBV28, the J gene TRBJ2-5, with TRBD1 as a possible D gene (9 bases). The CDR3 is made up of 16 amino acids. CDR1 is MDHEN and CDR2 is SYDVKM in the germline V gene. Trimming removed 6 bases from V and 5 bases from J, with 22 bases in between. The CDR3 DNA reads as TGTGCCAGCAGCCTAGGGGTAGCGGGGACAGGGGAGACCCAGTACTTC. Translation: CASSLGVAGTGETQYF.

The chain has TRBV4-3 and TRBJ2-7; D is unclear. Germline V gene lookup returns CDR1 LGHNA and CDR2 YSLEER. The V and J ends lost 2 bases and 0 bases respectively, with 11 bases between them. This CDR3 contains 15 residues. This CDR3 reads CASSQFFASSYEQYF. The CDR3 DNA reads TGCGCCAGCAGCCAATTTTTTGCCAGCTCCTACGAGCAGTACTTC.

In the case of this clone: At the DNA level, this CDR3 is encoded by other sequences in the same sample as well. The CDR3 sequence: CASSSGTGSYEQYF. In DNA, the CDR3 is TGTGCCAGCAGCTCCGGGACAGGTTCCTACGAGCAGTACTTC. V usage is TRBV7-2 and J usage is TRBJ2-7; 8 nucleotides agree with TRBD1. The trim removed 4 bases at V and 1 base at J, leaving 3 bases unmatched. This CDR3 spans 14 amino acids. Germline V lookup: CDR1 SGHTA, CDR2 FQGNSA.

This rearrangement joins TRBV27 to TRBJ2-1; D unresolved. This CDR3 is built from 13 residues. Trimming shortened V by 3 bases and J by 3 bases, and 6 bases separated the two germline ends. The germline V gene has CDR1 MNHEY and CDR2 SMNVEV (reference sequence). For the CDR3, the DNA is TGTGCCAGCAGTTTGAACAGCTACAATGAGCAGTTCTTC. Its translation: CASSLNSYNEQFF.

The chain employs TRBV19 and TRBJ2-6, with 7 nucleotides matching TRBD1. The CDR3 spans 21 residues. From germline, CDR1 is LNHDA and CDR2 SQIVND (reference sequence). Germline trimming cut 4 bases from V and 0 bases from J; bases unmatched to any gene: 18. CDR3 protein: CASSNRDRGLTTPSGANVLTF. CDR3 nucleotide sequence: TGTGCCAGTAGTAACCGGGACAGAGGCCTTACTACCCCCTCTGGGGCCAACGTCCTGACTTTC.

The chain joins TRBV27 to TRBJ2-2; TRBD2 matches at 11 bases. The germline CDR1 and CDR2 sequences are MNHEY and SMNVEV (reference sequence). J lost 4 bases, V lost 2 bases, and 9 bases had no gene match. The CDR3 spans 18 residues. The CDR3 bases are TGTGCCAGCAGTTTAAGACTAGCGGGGCCCGGGGGCACCGGGGAGCTGTTTTTT. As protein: CASSLRLAGPGGTGELFF.

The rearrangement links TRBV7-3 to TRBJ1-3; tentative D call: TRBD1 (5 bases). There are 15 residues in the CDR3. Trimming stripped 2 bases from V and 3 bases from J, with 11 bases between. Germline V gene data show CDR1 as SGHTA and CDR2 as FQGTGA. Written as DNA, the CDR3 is TGTGCCAGCAGCTTACTAGCAGGGAGTGGAAACACCATATATTTT. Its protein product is CASSLLAGSGNTIYF.

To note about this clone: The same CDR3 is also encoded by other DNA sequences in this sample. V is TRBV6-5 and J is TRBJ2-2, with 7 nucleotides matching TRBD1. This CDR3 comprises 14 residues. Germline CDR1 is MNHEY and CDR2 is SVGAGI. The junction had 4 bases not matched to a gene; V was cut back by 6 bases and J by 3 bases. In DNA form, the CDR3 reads TGTGCCAGCAGCCCCGGGACAGACACCGGGGAGCTGTTTTTT. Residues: CASSPGTDTGELFF.

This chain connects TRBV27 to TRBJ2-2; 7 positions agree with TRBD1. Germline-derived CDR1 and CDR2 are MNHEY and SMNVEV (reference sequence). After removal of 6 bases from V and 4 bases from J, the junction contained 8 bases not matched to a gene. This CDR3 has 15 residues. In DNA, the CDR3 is TGTGCCAGCAGCCGACAGGGTCCGGCCACCGGGGAGCTGTTTTTT. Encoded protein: CASSRQGPATGELFF.

CDR3 in DNA: TGTGCCATCCGGGCCGGGGGAACTGAAGCTTTCTTT. It specifies CAIRAGGTEAFF. The gene calls are TRBV10-3 and TRBJ1-1; the D gene is possibly TRBD1 (5 bases). This CDR3 is built from 12 residues. The germline V gene has CDR1 ENHRY and CDR2 SYGVKD. The V end lost 8 bases, the J end lost 5 bases, and 12 bases lay between the germline ends.

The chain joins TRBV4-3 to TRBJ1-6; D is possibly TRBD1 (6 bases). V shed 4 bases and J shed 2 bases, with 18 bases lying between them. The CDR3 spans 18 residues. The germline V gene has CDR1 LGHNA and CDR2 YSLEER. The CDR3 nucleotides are TGCGCCAGCAGCCGAGGGACATCTAGACTACCCTATAATTCACCCCTCCACTTT. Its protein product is CASSRGTSRLPYNSPLHF.

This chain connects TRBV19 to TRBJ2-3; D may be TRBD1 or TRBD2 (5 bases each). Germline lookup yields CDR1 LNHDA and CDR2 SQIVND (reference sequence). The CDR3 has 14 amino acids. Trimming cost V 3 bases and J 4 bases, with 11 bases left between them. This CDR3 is CASSMLRGSDTQYF. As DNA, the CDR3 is TGTGCCAGTAGTATGTTGAGGGGTTCAGATACGCAGTATTTT.

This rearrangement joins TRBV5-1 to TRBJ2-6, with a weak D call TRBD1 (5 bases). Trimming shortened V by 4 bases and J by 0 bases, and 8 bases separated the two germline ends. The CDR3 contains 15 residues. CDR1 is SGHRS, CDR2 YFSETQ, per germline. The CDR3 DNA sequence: TGCGCCAGCAGCGTTACAGGCTCTGGGGCCAACGTCCTGACTTTC. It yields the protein CASSVTGSGANVLTF.